The 21 T cell receptor beta chains below come from one sample, sequenced in a study of post-analysis software for immune sequencing data (dated by TCRdb to between 2014 and 2017). Here is what the overall study found, with its caveats: Significantly higher frequencies in patients than in controls were found for about five TRBV segments, including TRBV5-6, TRBV5-1 and TRBV20-1.

Which antigens these TCRs recognize remains unknown. Library preparation employed PCR. The sample was run on an Illumina HiSeq 2500. To reduce PCR and sequencing biases, unique molecular identifiers were built into the TCR beta cDNA libraries. TCRdb trimmed the raw reads at Q25, called clones with MiXCR and kept productive beta chains. Each CDR3 protein gets just one entry, which takes the most common genes and DNA from the rows behind it. Recorded for this sample are about 820,000 distinct CDR3 sequences; approximately 57% of them occurred a single time. The top ten clones comprise around 4.5% of the sample. The sequenced material came from blood. Receptors originate from a girl aged 5 to 17 with multiple sclerosis.

This clonotype came up many times. This sequence joins TRBV14 and TRBJ2-1; TRBD1 matches 7 bases. Losses at the gene ends were 6 bases for V and 9 bases for J; bases not matched to a gene: 8. The CDR3 contains 13 residues. CDR1 is SGHDN, CDR2 FVKESK, per germline. DNA for the CDR3: TGTGCCAGCAGAACCGACAGGGTGGGTGAGCAGTTCTTC. Translation: CASRTDRVGEQFF.

The chain couples TRBV29-1 to TRBJ1-1; 7 nucleotides line up with TRBD1. With 3 bases clipped from V and 4 bases from J, the junction kept 8 bases outside the gene matches. The germline CDR1 and CDR2 sequences are SQVTM and ANQGSEA. The CDR3 length is 14 residues. CDR3 amino acids: CSVDSQGLGTEAFF. Here the CDR3 DNA reads TGCAGCGTTGACTCACAGGGGCTTGGCACTGAAGCTTTCTTT.

V and J are TRBV7-9 and TRBJ2-3, with 10 bases fitting TRBD2. The ends lost 2 bases at V and 3 bases at J; junction bases unmatched: 5. Germline lookup yields CDR1 SEHNR and CDR2 FQNEAQ (reference sequence). The CDR3 has 16 residues. This CDR3 is CASSLRASGSTDTQYF. DNA for the CDR3: TGTGCCAGCAGCTTAAGGGCTAGCGGGAGTACAGATACGCAGTATTTT.

The rearrangement uses TRBV15 and TRBJ2-1, with 7 bases identical to TRBD2. V lost 0 bases and J lost 7; bases outside the gene matches: 24. The CDR3 is 21 residues long. Germline loops: CDR1 LNHNV, CDR2 YYDKDF (reference sequence). CDR3 sequence (DNA): TGTGCCACCAGCAGAGATCTTACCGGGACTACTATTTCAAGATCAGAAAATGAGCAGTTCTTC. It codes for CATSRDLTGTTISRSENEQFF.

CDR3 sequence reads: CASSFGGGIGNEQFF. CDR3 coding DNA: TGCGCCAGCAGCTTTGGAGGCGGGATTGGCAATGAGCAGTTCTTC. V and J are TRBV5-1 and TRBJ2-1; a possible D gene is TRBD2 (6 bases). The germline V gene encodes CDR1 SGHRS and CDR2 YFSETQ. CDR3 length equals 15 residues. Trimming removed 2 bases at V and 6 bases at J, with 15 bases between.

This chain connects TRBV12-3 or TRBV12-4 to TRBJ1-5, with 7 bases lining up with TRBD1. The CDR3 spans 11 residues. Unmatched junction bases numbered 5, after V lost 6 bases and J lost 12 bases. CDR3 sequence (DNA): TGTGCCAGCAGCTCAACAGGGGACCAGCATTTT. Protein product: CASSSTGDQHF.

The chain carries TRBV12-3 or TRBV12-4 and TRBJ2-1; D tentatively fits TRBD1 or TRBD2 (6 bases each). V was shortened by 6 bases and J by 1 base, with 13 bases between the two germline ends. This CDR3 is built from 15 residues. CDR3 region: CASSRRGGSYNEQFF. Here the CDR3 DNA reads TGTGCCAGCAGCAGAAGAGGGGGGTCCTACAATGAGCAGTTCTTC.

The rearrangement joins TRBV2 to TRBJ2-7; no reliable D call. Per germline, CDR1 SNHLY and CDR2 FYNNEI. Trimming left V 6 bases short and J 5 bases short, with 20 bases between. This CDR3 comprises 15 residues. The CDR3 DNA reads as TGTGCCAGCAGCGCCATCACCCCTCAGATGGACGAGCAGTACTTC. This gives the protein CASSAITPQMDEQYF.

This chain connects TRBV2 to TRBJ1-5; the D gene is possibly TRBD1 (5 bases). This CDR3 has 14 residues. V was clipped by 8 bases and J by 2 bases, with 13 bases between them. CDR1 is SNHLY and CDR2 is FYNNEI in the germline V gene. The CDR3 nucleotides read TGTGCCAGCCAAGCGGGGGGAGGCAATCAGCCCCAGCATTTT. Its translation is CASQAGGGNQPQHF.

The chain links TRBV12-3 or TRBV12-4 to TRBJ2-2, with TRBD1 as a possible D gene (5 bases). Trimming took 1 base from V and 7 from J, leaving 7 bases between them. The CDR3 consists of 13 residues. Written as DNA, the CDR3 is TGTGCCAGCAGTTTAGGGGGCATCGGGGAGCTGTTTTTT. It codes for CASSLGGIGELFF.

V is TRBV6-5 and J is TRBJ1-5; no reliable D call. Germline-derived CDR1 and CDR2 are MNHEY and SVGAGI. The CDR3 runs to 15 residues. V dropped 6 bases and J dropped 5 bases, with 17 bases sitting between them. CDR3 bases: TGTGCCAGCAGCCCGACCAAGGGAGGTTATCAGCCCCAGCATTTT. Its protein product is CASSPTKGGYQPQHF.

The gene calls are TRBV11-2 and TRBJ2-3, with a tentative D call TRBD2 (7 bases). CDR1 is SGHAT, CDR2 FQNNGV, per germline. The V end was cut by 3 bases, the J end by 1 base, with 17 bases between. The CDR3 length is 17 residues. The CDR3 sequence is CASSLRRGGGRTDTQYF. CDR3 in DNA: TGTGCCAGCAGCTTGCGAAGAGGGGGGGGCCGCACAGATACGCAGTATTTT.

This clonotype has just a few counts. The chain joins TRBV9 to TRBJ2-7; D is uncertain. The CDR3 has 13 amino acids. The germline V gene encodes CDR1 SGDLS and CDR2 YYNGEE. The V end was cut by 2 bases, the J end by 6 bases, with 12 bases between. The CDR3 bases are TGTGCCAGCAGCGTTGCTAGTGGGCTCGAGCAGTACTTC. It translates to CASSVASGLEQYF. The variable domain in full, with the rest retrieved from reference TRBV9 and TRBJ2-7, is DSGVTQTPKHLITATGQRVTLRCSPRSGDLSVYWYQQSLDQGLQFLIQYYNGEERAKGNILERFSAQQFPDLHSELNLSSLELGDSALYFCASSVASGLEQYFGPGTRLTVT.

The V call is TRBV9, the J call TRBJ2-5, with 10 bases aligning to TRBD1. V was pared by 4 bases and J by 2 bases, with 8 bases of the junction left unmatched. Germline V CDR1 and CDR2: SGDLS, YYNGEE. CDR3 length: 16 residues. CDR3 sequence reads: CASSLPRGQGQETQYF. The CDR3 bases are TGTGCCAGCAGCCTACCTCGGGGACAGGGGCAAGAGACCCAGTACTTC.

The chain joins TRBV29-1 to TRBJ2-7; 9 nucleotides align to TRBD1. V shed 7 bases, J shed 6 bases, and the junction held 4 bases outside the gene matches. Germline V gene lookup returns CDR1 SQVTM and CDR2 ANQGSEA. The CDR3 spans 11 residues. The CDR3 coding sequence is TGCAGCGGGGGACAGGGATCCGAGCAGTACTTC. Protein product: CSGGQGSEQYF.

The genes are TRBV20-1 and TRBJ2-1, with 14 bases fitting TRBD2. The V segment lost 3 bases and the J segment 4 bases; nucleotides outside the gene matches: 11. The germline CDR1 and CDR2 sequences are DFQATT and SNEGSKA (reference sequence). The CDR3 totals 18 residues. CDR3 coding DNA: TGCAGTGCTAGGGCCCGGGGACTAGCGGGAGCCGGTTACAATGAGCAGTTCTTC. This gives the protein CSARARGLAGAGYNEQFF.

This chain links TRBV7-8 with TRBJ2-7; 7 bases match TRBD1. V gave up 4 bases and J gave up 4 bases; unmatched junction bases: 10. Germline-derived CDR1 and CDR2 are SGHVS and FQNEAQ. The CDR3 is 15 amino acids. The CDR3 sequence is CASSSTQGVRYEQYF. The DNA for the CDR3 is TGTGCCAGCAGCTCAACCCAGGGGGTTAGGTACGAGCAGTACTTC.

This clonotype turned up a few times. The CDR3 DNA follows: TGTGCCACCAGCAGAGGGGAAAACGGGGGAGGAGACATTCAGTACTTC. As protein: CATSRGENGGGDIQYF. The chain joins TRBV15 to TRBJ2-4, with D perhaps TRBD2 (6 bases). Trimming took off 1 base at V and 8 bases at J, with 18 bases between the two ends. Germline loops: CDR1 LNHNV, CDR2 YYDKDF (reference sequence). This CDR3 has 16 residues.

The CDR3 DNA reads TGCGCCAGCAGCTTCACCGACGGGGAGCTGTTTTTT. Its protein product is CASSFTDGELFF. The V and J genes are TRBV5-1 and TRBJ2-2, with unresolved D. Trimming cost V 2 bases and J 7 bases, with 6 bases left between them. Germline CDR1 and CDR2: SGHRS and YFSETQ. This CDR3 region has 12 residues.

This clonotype was recorded a few times. The chain joins TRBV29-1 to TRBJ2-7; 12 nucleotides align to TRBD2. V gave up 6 bases and J gave up 1 base; unmatched junction bases: 13. Germline assignment: CDR1 SQVTM and CDR2 ANQGSEA. CDR3 length: 17 residues. CDR3 amino acids: CSVTRPRLAGASYEQYF. CDR3 nucleotides: TGCAGCGTCACACGGCCCCGACTAGCGGGAGCGTCCTACGAGCAGTACTTC.

V is TRBV7-2 and J is TRBJ2-7, with D uncertain. V shed 1 base and J shed 2 bases, with 12 bases lying between them. The CDR3 has 15 amino acids. Germline CDR1 SGHTA, CDR2 FQGNSA. CDR3 in DNA: TGTGCCAGCAGCTTAGTCTGGGCTAGGGCCTACGAGCAGTACTTC. Translation: CASSLVWARAYEQYF.